In its sample, the clone carrying this T cell receptor (beta chain) was seen many times. The antigen remains unidentified. A single record per CDR3 protein comes from TCRdb applying MiXCR to the 5' RACE reads. In the table there are some 57,000 distinct CDR3 sequences, 10% to 15% of which are singletons. This specimen belongs to a study of T-cell memory formation after mild COVID-19. For the study at large: TCR clusters were mostly donor specific. General study points: Memory from before infection featured some responding clones, which suggests cross-reactive memory joined. Day 15 to 85 contracting clones showed balanced CD4/CD8; day 15 to 37 expanders favored CD4+. For second-wave clones that peaked at day 37, SARS-CoV-2 specificity went unverified.

V gave up 6 bases and J gave up 6 bases; unmatched junction bases: 4. The germline CDR1 and CDR2 sequences are MNHEY and SVGAGI. The CDR3 has 15 amino acids. Sequenced sample: PBMCs or a T cell subset sorted from them (not recorded which). The genes are TRBV6-5 and TRBJ2-3; TRBD2 matches at 15 bases. The sequence was obtained from a man aged 18 to 30 who had mild COVID-19 (a few samples of this study predate the infection). Cell type and time point are not known. The CDR3 reads CASSRGLAGGDTQYF. DNA of the CDR3: TGTGCCAGCAGCCGGGGACTAGCGGGGGGCGATACGCAGTATTTT.